This T cell receptor beta chain was profiled in a study of vaccination and CD4 T cells after COVID-19. Study at large: The peptides that stimulated the cells were overlapping spike peptides from SARS-CoV-2, HCoV-NL63, HCoV-OC43 and HCoV-229E.

As to this clonotype: The antigen remains unidentified.

As to time point: late sampling 161 to 241 days after vaccination in a few convalescent patients. Treatment here: approximately nine-day PBMC culture with coronavirus spike peptide pools or control peptides (ViraFEST assay). PBMCs, plated at approximately 2 million per well, were grown in the presence of approximately 10 IU/ml IL-2 and roughly 10 ug/ml peptide pools. The study sequenced cultured CD4+ T cell DNA using the Oncomine TCR Beta short-read assay. One entry per CDR3 protein, called by TCRdb with MiXCR from the PCR reads. The sample holds 20,000 to 25,000 distinct CDR3 sequences, around 46% seen once. The germline CDR1 and CDR2 sequences are SEHNR and FQNEAQ (reference sequence). V lost 5 bases to trimming and J lost 6 bases; unmatched junction nucleotides: 13. The CDR3 contains 17 residues.

This chain links TRBV7-9 with TRBJ1-5; 10 bases agree with TRBD1. This sequence was found in a human donor who had recovered from COVID-19. The specimen was CD4+ T cells from blood, cultured in vitro, collected about 7 months after SARS-CoV-2 vaccination. CDR3 DNA: TGTGCCAGCAGCCGCATCCCCCGGGACAGGGGAAGTCAGCCCCAGCATTTT. Its translation: CASSRIPRDRGSQPQHF.